These 10 T cell receptor beta chains came from one sample sequenced in a study of blood T cell repertoires in COVID-19 (TCRdb year 2020). The library came from the immunoSEQ multiplex PCR assay. This immuneACCESS table, as held by TCRdb, lists in-frame sequences with V and J called but not all clones. Of the missing ones, under half trace to an unresolved V gene in checked studies; the others have no known cause. This sample gives about 130,000 clones in total; approximately 89% of them show up just once. The biggest ten clones account for less than 4.5% of the sample. Specimen: peripheral blood. All receptors come from a woman in her sixties or seventies with acute or convalescent COVID-19.

The gene calls are TRBV6-5 and TRBJ1-1; TRBD1 agrees at 9 bases. V dropped 6 bases and J dropped 5; count of bases not matched to a gene: 10. The V gene's germline CDR1 is MNHEY and CDR2 SVGAGI. The CDR3 loop spans 15 amino acids. The CDR3 protein is CASSRATGGWTEAFF. CDR3 DNA sequence: TGTGCCAGCAGCCGAGCCACAGGGGGCTGGACTGAAGCTTTCTTT.

The J gene is TRBJ2-3, the V gene TRBV7-3; tentative D call: TRBD1 (5 bases). The germline V gene encodes CDR1 SGHTA and CDR2 FQGTGA. This CDR3 contains 12 residues. The V end lost 5 bases, the J end lost 6 bases, and 9 bases lay between the germline ends. The CDR3 nucleotides are TGTGCCAGCAGCCCCGCAGGGGATACGCAGTATTTT. It specifies CASSPAGDTQYF.

V is TRBV7-2 and J is TRBJ1-1; 10 bases are shared with TRBD1. The CDR3 is 13 amino acids. Per germline, CDR1 SGHTA and CDR2 FQGNSA. Trimming took 5 bases from V and 11 from J; bases not matched to a gene: 8. CDR3 protein: CASSVGQGMRAFF. CDR3 sequence (DNA): TGTGCCAGCAGCGTGGGACAGGGGATGAGGGCTTTCTTT.

The chain carries TRBV5-1 and TRBJ1-4; 9 bases agree with TRBD1. This CDR3 is built from 15 residues. Losses at the gene ends were 4 bases for V and 4 bases for J; bases not matched to a gene: 5. CDR1 is SGHRS, CDR2 YFSETQ, per germline. This CDR3 reads CASSPRQGGNEKLFF. DNA of the CDR3: TGCGCCAGCAGCCCACGACAGGGGGGTAATGAAAAACTGTTTTTT. The full variable domain, rest sourced from reference TRBV5-1 and TRBJ1-4, is KAGVTQTPRYLIKTRGQQVTLSCSPISGHRSVSWYQQTPGQGLQFLFEYFSETQRNKGNFPGRFSGRQFSNSRSEMNVSTLELGDSALYLCASSPRQGGNEKLFFGSGTQLSVL.

This rearrangement joins TRBV11-2 to TRBJ1-1, with D possibly being TRBD1 (6 bases). This CDR3 comprises 14 residues. The V gene lost 4 bases and the J gene lost 5 bases, with 14 bases spanning the gap. Germline values: CDR1 SGHAT, CDR2 FQNNGV. CDR3 protein: CASSSDSIWTEAFF. In DNA, the CDR3 is TGTGCCAGCAGCTCGGACAGTATATGGACTGAAGCTTTCTTT.

The chain couples TRBV2 to TRBJ1-5; 7 nucleotides align to TRBD1. CDR3 length equals 13 residues. V lost 8 bases to trimming and J lost 4 bases; unmatched junction nucleotides: 5. Germline-derived CDR1 and CDR2 are SNHLY and FYNNEI. For the CDR3, the DNA is TGTGCCAGCGGGGGACAGCCGAATCAGCCCCAGCATTTT. It is translated as CASGGQPNQPQHF.

The chain combines TRBV5-1 with TRBJ1-4; D is unclear. V lost 0 bases and J lost 8, with 5 bases in between. From germline, CDR1 is SGHRS and CDR2 YFSETQ. CDR3 size: 12 residues. The CDR3 loop is CASSLDGEKLFF. The CDR3 bases are TGCGCCAGCAGCTTGGACGGGGAAAAACTGTTTTTT.

The chain couples TRBV5-5 to TRBJ2-1; the D is unclear. Per germline, CDR1 SGHKS and CDR2 YYEKEE (reference sequence). This CDR3 has 12 residues. Trimming pared 0 bases from V and 10 bases from J, leaving 8 bases between. The CDR3: CASSLVMREQFF. CDR3 coding DNA: TGTGCCAGCAGCTTGGTGATGAGGGAGCAGTTCTTC. Full variable domain (missing parts from reference TRBV5-5 and TRBJ2-1): DAGVTQSPTHLIKTRGQQVTLRCSPISGHKSVSWYQQVLGQGPQFIFQYYEKEERGRGNFPDRFSARQFPNYSSELNVNALLLGDSALYLCASSLVMREQFFGPGTRLTVL.

Details on this clone: This same CDR3 is encoded by further DNA sequences in the sample. The J gene is TRBJ1-1, the V gene TRBV5-1; D unclear. CDR3 length equals 13 residues. The V gene lost 5 bases and the J gene lost 2 bases, with 10 bases spanning the gap. Germline loops: CDR1 SGHRS, CDR2 YFSETQ. The CDR3 loop reads CASSLEQNTEAFF. The CDR3 DNA is TGCGCCAGCAGTCTAGAGCAAAACACTGAAGCTTTCTTT.

The chain combines TRBV24-1 with TRBJ2-1; the match to TRBD1 covers 8 bases. Trimming removed 4 bases from V and 14 bases from J; junction bases left unmatched: 6. CDR1 is KGHDR and CDR2 is SFDVKD in the germline V gene. The CDR3 runs to 12 residues. The CDR3 loop reads CATSDPGTGEFF. DNA for the CDR3: TGTGCCACCAGTGACCCCGGGACAGGCGAGTTCTTC.